This TCR beta chain emerged from a study of lymphopenia after photon versus proton radiotherapy. Study-level points and caveats: Under photons, naive T cells and diversity fell while effector/memory populations rose. After lymphocyte nadir, photon-treated repertoires showed oligoclonal expansion, especially CD8+ Temra. Only patients who died were analyzed for survival; proton advantage is unproven.

V lost 0 bases, J lost 2 bases, and 14 bases lay in between. CDR3 size: 16 residues. CDR1 is SGDLS and CDR2 is YYNGEE in the germline V gene. This clone was found once. Its antigen is still unknown. The data were produced by immunoSEQ multiplex PCR, yet TCRdb's version contains in-frame clones alone and is incomplete. The table has 15,000 to 20,000 clones, under 90% seen once; the top ten hold about 9.9%. V gene TRBV9 combines with J gene TRBJ2-5; D call uncertain. The sample here was peripheral blood, taken from a patient treated with proton-based radiotherapy. This TCR was recovered from a man aged 70 or older with pancreatic cancer. CDR3 loop: CASSVGTNRRQETQYF. The CDR3 DNA sequence: TGTGCCAGCAGCGTAGGTACCAACCGGCGACAAGAGACCCAGTACTTC.